The rows below give T cell receptor beta chains drawn from one sample of a study of cytomegalovirus exposure and HLA in healthy donors. TCRdb's copy holds only in-frame clones and misses some; the assay was immunoSEQ multiplex PCR. Here the sample spans about 140,000 clones, 70% to 75% being singletons. The sequencing sample was made of PBMCs. The receptor source for this set is a woman in her twenties or thirties in good health and CMV-seronegative. CDR3s include the opening cysteine and the closing phenylalanine or tryptophan. A D gene is named only where the DNA matches it firmly. Clone size appears in some rows only: once, few, many, or a class for an expanded clone.

abundance: few
d_gene: -
v_gene: TRBV19
j_gene: TRBJ1-4
CDR3nt: TGTGCCAGTAGTAGGCCGACTAATGAAAAACTGTTTTTT
CDR3aa: CASSRPTNEKLFF

abundance: -
d_gene: TRBD2
v_gene: TRBV18
j_gene: TRBJ2-5
CDR3nt: TGTGCCAGCTCAAGGAGAGCCGGGGGGGAGACCCAGTACTTC
CDR3aa: CASSRRAGGETQYF

abundance: -
d_gene: TRBD2
v_gene: TRBV10-3
j_gene: TRBJ2-3
CDR3nt: TGTGCCATCAGTGAAGGGACTAGAGGGAGCACAGATACGCAGTATTTT
CDR3aa: CAISEGTRGSTDTQYF

abundance: -
d_gene: -
v_gene: TRBV11-2
j_gene: TRBJ1-4
CDR3nt: TGTGCCAGCAGCTTACGGGGAACTAATGAAAAACTGTTTTTT
CDR3aa: CASSLRGTNEKLFF

abundance: -
d_gene: -
v_gene: TRBV25-1
j_gene: TRBJ2-1
CDR3nt: TGTGCCAGCAGTGAGTTAGCAACCGATGAGCAGTTCTTC
CDR3aa: CASSELATDEQFF

abundance: -
d_gene: TRBD2
v_gene: TRBV19
j_gene: TRBJ2-5
CDR3nt: TGTGCCAGTAGTCTGGTAGCGGGAGGGCCAGGAGAGACCCAGTACTTC
CDR3aa: CASSLVAGGPGETQYF

abundance: -
d_gene: TRBD1
v_gene: TRBV5-1
j_gene: TRBJ1-1
CDR3nt: TGCGCCAGCAGCAGCAGGGGGCAGAACACTGAAGCTTTCTTT
CDR3aa: CASSSRGQNTEAFF

abundance: few
d_gene: TRBD1
v_gene: TRBV28
j_gene: TRBJ2-5
CDR3nt: TGTGCCAGCAGCCCTGGGCTGGGACAGGGGGCGGAGACCCAGTACTTC
CDR3aa: CASSPGLGQGAETQYF

abundance: -
d_gene: TRBD2
v_gene: TRBV10-1
j_gene: TRBJ2-1
CDR3nt: TGCGCCAGCACTCGGATGGGAGGGAGGGCCACGCTGGATGAGCAGTTCTTC
CDR3aa: CASTRMGGRATLDEQFF

abundance: -
d_gene: TRBD2
v_gene: TRBV10-3
j_gene: TRBJ2-5
CDR3nt: TGTGCCATCAGTGCAGCGGGGGGGGAAGAGACCCAGTACTTC
CDR3aa: CAISAAGGEETQYF

abundance: -
d_gene: -
v_gene: TRBV29-1
j_gene: TRBJ1-1
CDR3nt: TGCAGCGTTGAAGCGAGCCACACTGAAGCTTTCTTT
CDR3aa: CSVEASHTEAFF

abundance: -
d_gene: -
v_gene: TRBV10-3
j_gene: TRBJ1-5
CDR3nt: TGTGCCTCCAAACTGGAGTTAAATCAGCCCCAGCATTTT
CDR3aa: CASKLELNQPQHF

abundance: -
d_gene: TRBD1
v_gene: TRBV7-8
j_gene: TRBJ1-5
CDR3nt: TGTGCCAGCAGCTCAAACAGGGGTACCAATCAGCCCCAGCATTTT
CDR3aa: CASSSNRGTNQPQHF

abundance: -
d_gene: TRBD2
v_gene: TRBV7-2
j_gene: TRBJ2-5
CDR3nt: TGTGCCAGCAGCCCATGGGGGGGACTAGCGGGGAAAGAGACCCAGTACTTC
CDR3aa: CASSPWGGLAGKETQYF

abundance: -
d_gene: -
v_gene: TRBV4-2
j_gene: TRBJ1-5
CDR3nt: TGTGCCAGCAGCCAAGACCCGGCCGGGGGGGGTGGCAATCAGCCCCAGCATTTT
CDR3aa: CASSQDPAGGGGNQPQHF

abundance: few
d_gene: -
v_gene: TRBV4-2
j_gene: TRBJ2-7
CDR3nt: TGTGCCAGCAGCCAGGGCGGAGGACTGGAGGTTACCTACGAGCAGTACTTC
CDR3aa: CASSQGGGLEVTYEQYF

abundance: -
d_gene: -
v_gene: TRBV19
j_gene: TRBJ2-1
CDR3nt: TGTGCCAGTAGTCTAGACGACAATGAGCAGTTCTTC
CDR3aa: CASSLDDNEQFF

abundance: -
d_gene: TRBD1
v_gene: TRBV5-1
j_gene: TRBJ2-5
CDR3nt: TGCGCCAGCAGCTGGGACAGGGCCTCCCAAGAGACCCAGTACTTC
CDR3aa: CASSWDRASQETQYF

abundance: -
d_gene: TRBD2
v_gene: TRBV6-5
j_gene: TRBJ2-5
CDR3nt: TGTGCCAGCAGTTCTGGACTAGCAGGAGAGACCCAGTACTTC
CDR3aa: CASSSGLAGETQYF

abundance: -
d_gene: TRBD2
v_gene: TRBV30
j_gene: TRBJ2-5
CDR3nt: TGTGCCTGGAGTCTAGCGGGAGGCGGGGGTGAGACCCAGTACTTC
CDR3aa: CAWSLAGGGGETQYF

abundance: -
d_gene: -
v_gene: TRBV6-6
j_gene: TRBJ1-6
CDR3nt: TGTGCCAGCAGTTACTCCGGACAGCAGGGTTCACCCCTCCACTTT
CDR3aa: CASSYSGQQGSPLHF

abundance: once
d_gene: -
v_gene: TRBV13
j_gene: TRBJ2-3
CDR3nt: TGTGCCAGCAGCTCACGGGAAGAGCCCTCAGATACGCAGTATTTT
CDR3aa: CASSSREEPSDTQYF

abundance: -
d_gene: TRBD1
v_gene: TRBV5-4
j_gene: TRBJ2-7
CDR3nt: TGTGCCAGCAGCGACGCCGGGACAGGGTGGTACGAGCAGTACTTC
CDR3aa: CASSDAGTGWYEQYF